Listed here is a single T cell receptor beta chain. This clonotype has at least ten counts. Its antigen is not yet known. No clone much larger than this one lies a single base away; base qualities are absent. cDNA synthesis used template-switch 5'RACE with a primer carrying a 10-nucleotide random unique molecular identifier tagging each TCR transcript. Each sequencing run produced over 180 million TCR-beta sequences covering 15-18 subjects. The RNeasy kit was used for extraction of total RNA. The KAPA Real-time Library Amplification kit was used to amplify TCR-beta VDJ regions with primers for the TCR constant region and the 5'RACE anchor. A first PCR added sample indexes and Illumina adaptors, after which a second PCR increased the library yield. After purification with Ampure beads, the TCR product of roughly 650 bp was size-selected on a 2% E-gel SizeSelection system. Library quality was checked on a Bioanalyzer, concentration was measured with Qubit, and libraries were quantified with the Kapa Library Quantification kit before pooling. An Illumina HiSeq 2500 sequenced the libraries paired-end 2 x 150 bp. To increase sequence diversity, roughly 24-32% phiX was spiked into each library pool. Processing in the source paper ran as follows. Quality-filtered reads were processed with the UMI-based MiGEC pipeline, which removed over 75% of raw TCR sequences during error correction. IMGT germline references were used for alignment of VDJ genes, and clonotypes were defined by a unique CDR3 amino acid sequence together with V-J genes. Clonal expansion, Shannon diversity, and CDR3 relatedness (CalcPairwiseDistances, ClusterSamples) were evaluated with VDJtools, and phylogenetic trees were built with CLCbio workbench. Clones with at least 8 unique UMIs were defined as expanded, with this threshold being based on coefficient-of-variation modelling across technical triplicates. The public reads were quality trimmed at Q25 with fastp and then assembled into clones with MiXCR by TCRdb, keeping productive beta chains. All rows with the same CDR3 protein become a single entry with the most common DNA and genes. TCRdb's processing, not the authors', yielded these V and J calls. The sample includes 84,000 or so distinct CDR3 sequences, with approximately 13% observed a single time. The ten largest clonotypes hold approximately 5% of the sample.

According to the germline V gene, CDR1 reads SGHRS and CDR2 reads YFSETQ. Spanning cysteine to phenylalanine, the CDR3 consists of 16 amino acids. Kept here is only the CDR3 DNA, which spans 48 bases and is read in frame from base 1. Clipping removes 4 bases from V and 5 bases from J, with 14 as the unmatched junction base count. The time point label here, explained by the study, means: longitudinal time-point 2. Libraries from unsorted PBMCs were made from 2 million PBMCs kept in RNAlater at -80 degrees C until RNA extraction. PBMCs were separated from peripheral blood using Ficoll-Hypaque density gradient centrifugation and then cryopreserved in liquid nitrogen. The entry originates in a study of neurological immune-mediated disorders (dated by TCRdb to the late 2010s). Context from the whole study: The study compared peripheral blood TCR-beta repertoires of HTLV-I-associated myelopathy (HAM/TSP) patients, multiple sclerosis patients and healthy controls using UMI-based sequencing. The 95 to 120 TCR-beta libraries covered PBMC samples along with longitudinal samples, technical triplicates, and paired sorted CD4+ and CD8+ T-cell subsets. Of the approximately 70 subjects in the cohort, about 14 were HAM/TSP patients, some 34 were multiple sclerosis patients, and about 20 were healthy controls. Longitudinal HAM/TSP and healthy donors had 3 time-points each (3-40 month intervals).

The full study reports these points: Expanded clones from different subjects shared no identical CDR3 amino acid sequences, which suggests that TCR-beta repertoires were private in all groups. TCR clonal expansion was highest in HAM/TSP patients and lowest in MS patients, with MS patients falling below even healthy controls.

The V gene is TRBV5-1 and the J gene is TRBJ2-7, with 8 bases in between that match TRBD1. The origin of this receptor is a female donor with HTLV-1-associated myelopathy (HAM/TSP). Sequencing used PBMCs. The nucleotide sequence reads TGCGCCAGCAGCGGCCAGAGGACAGGGAGTCTGCACGAGCAGTACTTC. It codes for CASSGQRTGSLHEQYF.